This T cell receptor (beta chain) comes out of a study of tumour-infiltrating T cells in Burkitt lymphoma. Study-level background: Productive clonality predicted overall and progression-free survival.

The germline V gene has CDR1 SGHDN and CDR2 FVKESK. Trimming pared 8 bases from V and 10 bases from J, leaving 12 bases between. This CDR3 has 12 residues. Assay used: immunoSEQ multiplex PCR; TCRdb lists only in-frame clones, some missing. Of 13,000 or so clones in the sample, around 86% were seen once. Turning to this clone: Other nucleotide sequences in the sample specify the same CDR3.

The sequenced material came from tumor tissue. The chain combines TRBV14 with TRBJ1-6, with a weak D call TRBD1 (6 bases). This receptor was taken from a human donor with diffuse large B-cell lymphoma. The CDR3 DNA reads as TGTGCCAGCCAGGGGCAGGCGTCACCCCTCCACTTT. This translates into CASQGQASPLHF.